This record covers a single TCR beta chain. The target antigen is unknown. The sample is drawn from a study of shared clonotypes between healthy human individuals. The overall study: Three CD4 naive, three CD4 memory, two CD8 naive and one CD8 memory plate were used per donor.

This CDR3 region has 18 residues. V trimming: 0 bases; J trimming: 1 base; junction bases outside the gene matches: 7. Germline values: CDR1 SGHTA, CDR2 FQGNSA. The test was conducted at deep level. The data were produced by immunoSEQ multiplex PCR, yet TCRdb's version contains in-frame clones alone and is incomplete. The table has around 1.4 million clones, 98% to 99% seen once. General study findings and limits: Memory subsets generally showed smaller estimated richness than naive subsets did.

The gene calls are TRBV7-2 and TRBJ2-1, with 9 bases aligning to TRBD2. Material for sequencing was naive CD4+ T cells sorted from blood. Subset: CD45RA+ positively selected. This sequence originates from a man between 25 and 39 years old in good health. The CDR3 region is CASSLALSSGASYNEQFF. The CDR3 DNA follows: TGTGCCAGCAGCTTAGCGCTTTCTAGCGGGGCTTCCTACAATGAGCAGTTCTTC.